This T cell receptor beta chain was retrieved from a study of T cells after yellow fever vaccination. The study's findings and limits: Weaker, the secondary response had a peak occurring faster, on day 5 versus 15. Repertoires sorted by FACS could include abundant clonotypes that are contaminants from the bulk population.

The CDR3 has 12 amino acids. The V end was cut by 0 bases, the J end by 7 bases, with 7 bases between. The germline V gene has CDR1 LNHNV and CDR2 YYDKDF (reference sequence). TCRdb redid the calling of the 5' RACE reads with MiXCR, one entry per CDR3 protein. The data contain a few hundred thousand distinct CDR3 sequences, about 10% of them singletons. This clonotype was found a few times. Its antigen is unknown. Material: CD4+ T cells sorted from PBMCs, obtained 5 days after the yellow fever booster vaccination. The chain carries TRBV15 and TRBJ2-7, with D unresolved. The sequence came from a young man who received the YFV17D yellow fever vaccine. The CDR3, as DNA: TGTGCCACCAGCAGAGATGGTTGGGAGCAGTACTTC. Protein: CATSRDGWEQYF.